The source of this T cell receptor beta chain is a study of cytomegalovirus exposure and HLA in healthy donors. General study findings and limits: Most TCR beta V segments were productive about 87% or about 30% of the time in an earlier analysis.

The PCR made use of 60 Vbeta and 13 Jbeta primers. Assay used: immunoSEQ multiplex PCR; TCRdb lists only in-frame clones, some missing. This sample has about 130,000 clones; around 75% occur once, and the top ten carry over 4%. To note about this clone: The antigen remains unidentified.

The V segment lost 11 bases and the J segment 5 bases; nucleotides outside the gene matches: 10. CDR3 length equals 13 residues. The germline V gene encodes CDR1 MNHEY and CDR2 SVGAGI. The chain employs TRBV6-5 and TRBJ2-5, with 8 bases identical to TRBD2. The TCR originated in a man in his 60s in good health and CMV-seropositive. The sample consisted of PBMCs. As DNA, the CDR3 is TGTGCCTCCCGACCGGGGGGGACGGAGACCCAGTACTTC. Protein sequence: CASRPGGTETQYF.